These T cell receptor beta chains were read from a single sample in a study of identical twins. TCRdb fed the 5' RACE reads into MiXCR, producing one record per CDR3 protein. The table lists hundreds of thousands of distinct CDR3 sequences, about 20% of them singletons. These records were also assigned to another study, of T cells expressing NK-cell markers.

The sequenced sample consisted of PBMCs. The receptors were gathered from a woman between 18 and 29 years old in good health. The CDR3 runs from the conserved cysteine through the conserved F or W. Fields, in order: J gene, clone size, V gene, D gene, CDR3 protein, CDR3 DNA. A D gene is named only where the DNA matches it firmly. The size field is filled for only some rows; it gives once, few, many or a size class.

TRBJ1-6 few TRBV20-1 - CSSRPDNSPLHF TGCAGTTCCCGACCCGATAATTCACCCCTCCACTTT
TRBJ1-2 - TRBV18 - CASSPTTGSNYGYTF TGTGCCAGCTCACCAACGACAGGCTCTAACTATGGCTACACCTTC
TRBJ1-6 - TRBV20-1 - CSASRQDSPLHF TGCAGTGCTAGTCGCCAGGATTCACCCCTCCACTTT
TRBJ2-1 - TRBV7-9 TRBD2 CASSRKTSGYNEQFF TGTGCCAGCAGCCGGAAAACTAGCGGCTACAATGAGCAGTTCTTC
TRBJ1-4 many TRBV6-2/TRBV6-3 - CASSEDESGKLFF TGTGCCAGCAGTGAGGATGAGTCCGGAAAACTGTTTTTT
TRBJ1-2 few TRBV4-3 TRBD1 CASGSTGRLMGRGYTF TGCGCCAGCGGGTCGACAGGGCGGCTCATGGGACGTGGCTACACCTTC
TRBJ2-1 few TRBV12-3/TRBV12-4 - CASSRGTPYNEQFF TGTGCCAGCAGCCGAGGGACTCCGTACAATGAGCAGTTCTTC
TRBJ2-1 - TRBV5-6 TRBD2 CASSPWVAGVVNEQFF TGTGCCAGCAGCCCATGGGTAGCGGGGGTTGTGAATGAGCAGTTCTTC
TRBJ2-3 many TRBV29-1 - CSAEGYAATDTQYF TGCAGCGCGGAGGGGTATGCGGCCACAGATACGCAGTATTTT
TRBJ2-1 - TRBV20-1 - CSAREPRAGTYNEQFF TGCAGTGCTAGAGAACCAAGGGCGGGGACATACAATGAGCAGTTCTTC
TRBJ1-2 few TRBV6-2/TRBV6-3 - CASSYARLYGYTF TGTGCCAGCAGTTACGCCAGGTTATACGGCTACACCTTC
TRBJ1-6 few TRBV30 TRBD1 CARLGTANSPLHF TGTGCCCGACTCGGGACAGCAAATTCACCCCTCCACTTT
TRBJ1-2 few TRBV27 TRBD1 CASSSHGQGDAGYTF TGTGCCAGCAGTTCCCATGGACAGGGGGATGCCGGCTACACCTTC
TRBJ2-3 few TRBV5-1 TRBD1 CASSGTGGAPLGTQYF TGCGCCAGCAGCGGAACAGGGGGCGCCCCGTTAGGCACGCAGTATTTT
TRBJ2-2 few TRBV4-2 - CASSQVGTAGGTGELFF TGTGCCAGCAGCCAAGTAGGGACCGCCGGAGGCACCGGGGAGCTGTTTTTT
TRBJ2-1 few TRBV12-3/TRBV12-4 TRBD2 CASRLWGGNNEQFF TGTGCCAGCCGCCTGTGGGGGGGGAACAATGAGCAGTTCTTC
TRBJ1-4 few TRBV20-1 - CSGEQGGEKLFF TGCAGTGGCGAACAGGGAGGTGAAAAACTGTTTTTT
TRBJ2-3 many TRBV12-3/TRBV12-4 TRBD2 CASSLYRRTSSMSTDTQYF TGTGCCAGCAGTTTATATCGGCGGACTAGCTCGATGAGCACAGATACGCAGTATTTT